The 19 T cell receptor beta chains below all came from one sample that was sequenced in a study of blood T cells in healthy people across ages (dated by TCRdb to the mid-2010s). The library was generated by 5' RACE. TCRdb names Illumina HiSeq 2500 as the instrument used. The second PCR ran for roughly 7 to 11 cycles and used a J-beta primer mix along with a sample-barcoded 5' primer. TCRdb reprocessed the public reads (quality trimming at Q25 with fastp, clone calling with MiXCR) and kept in-frame beta chains. Each entry is one CDR3 protein sequence, shown with its most common DNA and genes. The sample contains roughly 730,000 distinct CDR3 sequences, 56% of them found a single time. The ten largest make up 20% to 30% of the sample. The sample taken for sequencing was blood. The receptor set was obtained from a middle-aged man in good health.

This chain links TRBV5-1 with TRBJ2-3; TRBD2 agrees at 9 bases. The CDR3 length is 17 residues. The V and J ends lost 4 bases and 4 bases, in that order; junction bases with no gene match: 13. Germline CDR1 and CDR2: SGHRS and YFSETQ. The CDR3 DNA sequence: TGCGCCAGCAGCCTGGAATGGGCTAGCGGGACAGCAGATACGCAGTATTTT. Translation gives CASSLEWASGTADTQYF.

To note about this clonotype: A read error may explain this, as a much larger clone is one base away. V gene TRBV27 combines with J gene TRBJ2-5; TRBD1 might be the D (5 bases). Germline CDR1 MNHEY, CDR2 SMNVEV (reference sequence). V was clipped by 2 bases and J by 11 bases, with 21 bases between them. The CDR3 extends over 15 amino acids. CDR3 residues: CASSLAGKRRNEQYF. In nucleotides, the CDR3 is TGTGCCAGCAGTTTAGCAGGGAAACGGCGCAATGAGCAGTACTTC.

V and J are TRBV20-1 and TRBJ1-2, with D uncertain. V gave up 4 bases and J gave up 4 bases, with 22 bases separating them. The germline V gene has CDR1 DFQATT and CDR2 SNEGSKA (reference sequence). This CDR3 is built from 16 residues. CDR3 in DNA: TGCAGTGCTACTCTTGGGAAACCTACTGGACCCTATGGCTACACCTTC. Its translation is CSATLGKPTGPYGYTF.

This clonotype was counted a few times. This chain uses TRBV20-1 with TRBJ2-5; 9 bases align to TRBD1. The CDR3 covers 15 residues. The V segment lost 4 bases and the J segment 11 bases; nucleotides outside the gene matches: 17. Looked up from germline, CDR1 is DFQATT and CDR2 is SNEGSKA (reference sequence). The CDR3 bases are TGCAGTGCTACCCGTGGGGACAGGGATAACAATGAGCAGTACTTC. Amino acid sequence: CSATRGDRDNNEQYF.

The J gene is TRBJ2-1, the V gene TRBV14; D remains ambiguous. The V end was cut by 0 bases, the J end by 4 bases, with 7 bases between. The CDR3 is 14 residues long. Germline V gene sequence: CDR1 SGHDN, CDR2 FVKESK. The CDR3 loop reads CASSQEMGYNEQFF. As DNA, the CDR3 is TGTGCCAGCAGCCAAGAGATGGGGTACAATGAGCAGTTCTTC. Using reference TRBV14 and TRBJ2-1 for the parts outside the CDR3, the full variable domain is EAGVTQFPSHSVIEKGQTVTLRCDPISGHDNLYWYRRVMGKEIKFLLHFVKESKQDESGMPNNRFLAERTGGTYSTLKVQPAELEDSGVYFCASSQEMGYNEQFFGPGTRLTVL.

In this sample, this clonotype turned up a few times. In nucleotides, the CDR3 is TGCGCCAGCAGCTTGGATGGGGGTTATAATTCACCCCTCCACTTT. This gives the protein CASSLDGGYNSPLHF. The chain employs TRBV5-1 and TRBJ1-6, with D possibly being TRBD1 (5 bases). V lost 0 bases, J lost 4 bases, and 8 bases lay in between. Germline V CDR1 and CDR2: SGHRS, YFSETQ. This CDR3 is built from 15 residues.

The chain couples TRBV25-1 to TRBJ2-4; perhaps D is TRBD1 or TRBD2 (6 bases each). The J call may be in error: the DNA end matches TRBJ2-7 better. Per the germline V gene, CDR1 is MGHDK and CDR2 is SYGVNS. This CDR3 is 12 amino acids long. CDR3 amino acids: CASARGRYEQYF. The CDR3 coding sequence is TGTGCCAGCGCACGGGGGCGCTACGAGCAGTACTTC.

This clonotype showed up just a few times. The chain has TRBV6-2 or TRBV6-3 and TRBJ2-1; D is unresolved. The ends were cut back, 0 bases at V and 2 bases at J, with 14 bases in the middle. The length of the CDR3 is 17 residues. In germline, CDR1 is MNHEY, CDR2 SVGEGT. The CDR3 spells CASSYSPSESPYNEQFF. The CDR3 DNA sequence: TGTGCCAGCAGTTACTCCCCCTCGGAGTCCCCCTACAATGAGCAGTTCTTC.

To note about this clonotype: Given a much more abundant clone one base away, this may be a read error. The V and J genes are TRBV11-2 and TRBJ2-3; 12 bases are a match to TRBD2. The CDR3 length is 17 residues. CDR1 and CDR2 (germline): SGHAT, FQNNGV. CDR3 in DNA: TGTGCCAGCGGCTTCGCTAGCGGGAGGGCGAGGACAGATACGCAGTATTTT. This translates into CASGFASGRARTDTQYF.

There are a few counts of this clonotype. The chain carries TRBV9 and TRBJ2-5, with D unresolved. The J call may be faulty, since TRBJ2-7 better matches the DNA end. The CDR3 runs to 15 residues. Germline V CDR1 and CDR2: SGDLS, YYNGEE. Here the CDR3 reads CASSVGKGFLYEQYF. The CDR3 coding sequence is TGTGCCAGCAGCGTAGGTAAAGGGTTTCTATACGAGCAGTACTTC.

The chain is built from TRBV5-1 and TRBJ1-1; 11 positions agree with TRBD1. This CDR3 is built from 15 residues. J lost 3 bases, V lost 6 bases, and 7 bases had no gene match. Germline values: CDR1 SGHRS, CDR2 YFSETQ. This CDR3 reads CASTGTGGADTEAFF. CDR3 sequence (DNA): TGCGCCAGCACCGGGACAGGGGGAGCTGACACTGAAGCTTTCTTT. Looking up the rest from reference TRBV5-1 and TRBJ1-1 gives the full variable domain: KAGVTQTPRYLIKTRGQQVTLSCSPISGHRSVSWYQQTPGQGLQFLFEYFSETQRNKGNFPGRFSGRQFSNSRSEMNVSTLELGDSALYLCASTGTGGADTEAFFGQGTRLTVV.

This rearrangement joins TRBV11-2 to TRBJ1-2; D gene ambiguous. Germline V gives CDR1 SGHAT, CDR2 FQNNGV. The V and J ends lost 2 bases and 1 base respectively, with 8 bases between them. The CDR3 contains 14 residues. CDR3 protein: CASSLSYDNYGYTF. The CDR3 DNA follows: TGTGCCAGCAGCTTATCTTACGATAACTATGGCTACACCTTC.

This clonotype occurred a few times. The chain combines TRBV20-1 with TRBJ1-2, with TRBD1 matching over 7 bases. From germline, CDR1 is DFQATT and CDR2 SNEGSKA (reference sequence). The CDR3 covers 14 residues. V was pared by 0 bases and J by 4 bases, with 5 bases of the junction left unmatched. In DNA form, the CDR3 reads TGCAGTGCTAGAGACATCGGGACAGCCTATGGCTACACCTTC. As protein: CSARDIGTAYGYTF.

J is TRBJ1-2 and V is TRBV15; a weak D match, TRBD1 (5 bases). V lost 0 bases to trimming and J lost 7 bases, with 12 bases between them. The CDR3 is 14 residues long. Germline V gives CDR1 LNHNV, CDR2 YYDKDF (reference sequence). CDR3 in amino acids: CATSRDFRVGGYTF. CDR3 nucleotides: TGTGCCACCAGCAGAGACTTCAGGGTGGGTGGCTACACCTTC.

This clonotype was detected only once. This rearrangement joins TRBV19 to TRBJ2-1; 9 nucleotides align to TRBD1. The V gene's germline CDR1 is LNHDA and CDR2 SQIVND (reference sequence). The length of the CDR3 is 15 residues. Unmatched junction bases numbered 16, after V lost 6 bases and J lost 13 bases. Here the CDR3 reads CASSNPQGAKNIQFF. The CDR3 DNA follows: TGTGCCAGTAGCAATCCACAGGGGGCCAAAAACATTCAGTTCTTC.

V is TRBV9 and J is TRBJ2-1; D not resolved. The V end was cut by 6 bases, the J end by 5 bases, with 21 bases between. Germline V gives CDR1 SGDLS, CDR2 YYNGEE. This CDR3 is 16 amino acids long. The CDR3 sequence is CASTSPRRSTHNEQFF. CDR3 sequence (DNA): TGTGCCAGCACCTCCCCCCGGCGGTCAACGCACAATGAGCAGTTCTTC.

The count of this clonotype is one. The chain couples TRBV28 to TRBJ1-6; D gene ambiguous. V was trimmed by 7 bases and J by 10 bases, leaving 17 bases between them. This CDR3 is built from 14 residues. Germline assignment: CDR1 MDHEN and CDR2 SYDVKM. CDR3 protein: CASTLPHAGSPLHF. CDR3 coding DNA: TGTGCCAGCACCCTACCCCACGCCGGCTCACCCCTCCACTTT. Combining the CDR3 with reference TRBV28 and TRBJ1-6 gives the whole variable domain DVKVTQSSRYLVKRTGEKVFLECVQDMDHENMFWYRQDPGLGLRLIYFSYDVKMKEKGDIPEGYSVSREKKERFSLILESASTNQTSMYLCASTLPHAGSPLHFGNGTRLTVT.

The chain links TRBV27 to TRBJ2-1; 9 bases fit TRBD1. Germline V gene sequence: CDR1 MNHEY, CDR2 SMNVEV (reference sequence). The CDR3 has 15 amino acids. After removal of 1 base from V and 6 bases from J, the junction contained 4 bases not matched to a gene. The chain's CDR3 is CASSLWGQGGNEQFF. The CDR3 DNA reads TGTGCCAGCAGTTTATGGGGACAGGGCGGCAATGAGCAGTTCTTC.

The chain recombines TRBV28 with TRBJ2-7; 8 bases are shared with TRBD1. This CDR3 is built from 16 residues. The germline V gene encodes CDR1 MDHEN and CDR2 SYDVKM. J was trimmed by 2 bases and V by 4 bases; bases with no gene match: 10. The chain's CDR3 is CASSYPGQGTTYEQYF. The CDR3 region has the DNA TGTGCCAGCAGTTACCCCGGACAGGGAACAACCTACGAGCAGTACTTC.